The 22 T cell receptor beta chains presented below share a single source sample, sequenced in a study of OX40 agonist ivuxolimab in advanced cancers. Receptor libraries were prepared by the immunoSEQ multiplex PCR assay. Imported from immuneACCESS, the table was reduced by TCRdb to in-frame sequences with V and J called. These copies leave out some clones; in studies compared against another copy, an unresolved V gene accounts for under half, and the cause of the remainder is not known. This sample comprises approximately 90,000 clones, around nine tenths of them detected only once. The top ten constitute approximately 0.28% of the sample. The sample was CD4+ or CD8+ T cells sorted from blood, taken in a trial of the OX40 agonist ivuxolimab. The source is an adult with an advanced solid tumor such as melanoma, head and neck, liver or kidney cancer.

The chain recombines TRBV30 with TRBJ2-5, with D perhaps assigned TRBD1 or TRBD2 (6 bases each). V was shortened by 3 bases and J by 6 bases, with 11 bases between the two germline ends. CDR1 and CDR2 (germline): GTSNPN, SVGIG (reference sequence). The CDR3 runs to 12 residues. Here the CDR3 DNA reads TGTGCCTGGAGGACGGGGGCCAAGACCCAGTACTTC. The encoded protein is CAWRTGAKTQYF. The full variable domain, rest sourced from reference TRBV30 and TRBJ2-5, is SQTIHQWPATLVQPVGSPLSLECTVEGTSNPNLYWYRQAAGRGLQLLFYSVGIGQISSEVPQNLSASRPQDRQFILSSKKLLLSDSGFYLCAWRTGAKTQYFGPGTRLLVL.

This clone was picked up a small number of times. The CDR3 nucleotides are TGTGCCAGTGGATTTCCGGGTGGTTCGGCACCCCTCCACTTT. Its translation: CASGFPGGSAPLHF. The rearrangement links TRBV19 to TRBJ1-6; D gene uncertain. The germline V and J ends were trimmed by 8 bases and 11 bases, with 19 bases remaining between them. This CDR3 has 14 residues. In germline, CDR1 is LNHDA, CDR2 SQIVND (reference sequence).

J is TRBJ2-5 and V is TRBV11-2; 11 bases agree with TRBD2. This CDR3 spans 17 amino acids. CDR1 and CDR2 (germline): SGHAT, FQNNGV. V was pared by 2 bases and J by 5 bases, with 10 bases of the junction left unmatched. The CDR3 reads CASSLLAGGPFGETQYF. In DNA form, the CDR3 reads TGTGCCAGCAGCTTACTAGCGGGGGGCCCATTCGGGGAGACCCAGTACTTC.

The chain links TRBV30 to TRBJ1-2; D may be TRBD1 (5 bases). The CDR3 is 12 amino acids. CDR1 GTSNPN and CDR2 SVGIG come from the germline V gene (reference sequence). Deletions cut 2 bases from V and 4 bases from J, with 8 bases between. The CDR3 loop is CAWSSGTYGYTF. As DNA, the CDR3 is TGTGCCTGGAGTTCTGGGACCTATGGCTACACCTTC.

V gene TRBV11-3 combines with J gene TRBJ2-2; no firm D call. Between the trimmed V and J ends, which lost 11 bases and 3 bases, there was a span of 10 bases. This CDR3 spans 12 amino acids. Germline loops: CDR1 SGHNT, CDR2 YENEEA. CDR3 protein: CAHSLHTGELFF. In DNA, the CDR3 is TGTGCCCACTCGTTGCACACCGGGGAGCTGTTTTTT.

The chain couples TRBV19 to TRBJ2-1; the D gene is possibly TRBD1 (5 bases). V was clipped by 4 bases and J by 7 bases, with 17 bases between them. This CDR3 contains 15 residues. Germline V lookup: CDR1 LNHDA, CDR2 SQIVND (reference sequence). The CDR3 loop is CASSTLGASGNEQFF. CDR3 nucleotides: TGTGCCAGTAGTACCCTTGGGGCCTCTGGGAATGAGCAGTTCTTC. Full variable domain (outside the CDR3, taken from reference TRBV19 and TRBJ2-1): DGGITQSPKYLFRKEGQNVTLSCEQNLNHDAMYWYRQDPGQGLRLIYYSQIVNDFQKGDIAEGYSVSREKKESFPLTVTSAQKNPTAFYLCASSTLGASGNEQFFGPGTRLTVL.

The chain joins TRBV19 to TRBJ2-1, with 9 nucleotides matching TRBD2. The CDR3 sequence is 15 residues long. J was trimmed by 1 base and V by 5 bases; bases with no gene match: 3. The V gene's germline CDR1 is LNHDA and CDR2 SQIVND (reference sequence). Written as DNA, the CDR3 is TGTGCCAGTAGTTCGACTAGCGGATCCTACAATGAGCAGTTCTTC. As protein: CASSSTSGSYNEQFF.

In its sample, this clone was seen a few times. The rearrangement uses TRBV25-1 and TRBJ2-7; 8 positions match TRBD1. Per germline, CDR1 MGHDK and CDR2 SYGVNS. The CDR3 is made up of 13 amino acids. With 6 bases clipped from V and 3 bases from J, the junction kept 4 bases outside the gene matches. The chain's CDR3 is CASRTGVSYEQYF. The CDR3 bases are TGTGCCAGCAGGACAGGGGTCAGCTACGAGCAGTACTTC.

J is TRBJ1-1 and V is TRBV6-5; 10 nucleotides line up with TRBD1. The CDR3 is made up of 15 amino acids. V shed 6 bases and J 6 bases; nucleotides not matched to a gene: 10. CDR1 and CDR2 from the germline V gene are MNHEY and SVGAGI. CDR3 protein: CASRQPGQGRAEAFF. CDR3 DNA sequence: TGTGCCAGCAGACAACCGGGACAGGGGAGGGCTGAAGCTTTCTTT.

V gene TRBV29-1 combines with J gene TRBJ1-2; weak D call: TRBD1 (5 bases). The CDR3 is made up of 12 amino acids. V was pared by 8 bases and J by 0 bases, with 10 bases between. CDR1 SQVTM and CDR2 ANQGSEA come from the germline V gene. Here the CDR3 DNA reads TGCAGCTGTGGGGCAGCTAACTATGGCTACACCTTC. Translated: CSCGAANYGYTF.

V and J are TRBV10-2 and TRBJ1-5; no clear D gene. Germline values: CDR1 WSHSY, CDR2 SAAADI. This CDR3 has 13 amino acids. The ends were cut back, 4 bases at V and 4 bases at J, with 8 bases in the middle. CDR3 coding DNA: TGCGCCAGCAGTGGGACGGAAAATCAGCCCCAGCATTTT. Translating gives CASSGTENQPQHF.

This clone occurred a few times. V usage is TRBV4-2 and J usage is TRBJ2-5; 11 bases map to TRBD2. The CDR3 runs 15 residues. Germline-derived CDR1 and CDR2 are LGHNA and YNFKEQ. V shed 0 bases and J 7 bases; nucleotides not matched to a gene: 4. CDR3 loop: CASSQEGTSGGTQYF. DNA for the CDR3: TGTGCCAGCAGCCAAGAAGGAACTAGCGGGGGGACCCAGTACTTC.

V is TRBV6-5 and J is TRBJ1-4; the D is unclear. The CDR3 sequence is 14 residues long. With 9 bases removed from V and 4 bases from J, the gap between germline ends came to 15 bases. Per the germline V gene, CDR1 is MNHEY and CDR2 is SVGAGI. CDR3 coding DNA: TGTGCCAGTAAAGGGTCCGGCGGTAATGAAAAACTGTTTTTT. Its translation: CASKGSGGNEKLFF.

The chain is built from TRBV4-2 and TRBJ2-3; D gene unclear. CDR3 length equals 13 residues. Germline assignment: CDR1 LGHNA and CDR2 YNFKEQ. Trimming removed 4 bases from V and 2 bases from J, with 7 bases in between. The CDR3 reads CASSPRTTDTQYF. CDR3 sequence (DNA): TGTGCCAGCAGCCCCAGGACCACAGATACGCAGTATTTT.

The gene calls are TRBV7-2 and TRBJ2-5; no firm D call. Trimming shortened V by 0 bases and J by 1 base, and 12 bases separated the two germline ends. From germline, CDR1 is SGHTA and CDR2 FQGNSA. The CDR3 runs 16 residues. The CDR3 protein is CASSLASGPLQETQYF. Written as DNA, the CDR3 is TGTGCCAGCAGCTTAGCGTCAGGACCCCTCCAAGAGACCCAGTACTTC.

The genes are TRBV5-5 and TRBJ2-7, with a tentative D call TRBD1 (5 bases). The V gene lost 0 bases and the J gene lost 3 bases, with 10 bases spanning the gap. The CDR3 is 14 amino acids. Germline V CDR1 and CDR2: SGHKS, YYEKEE (reference sequence). As DNA, the CDR3 is TGTGCCAGCAGCTTGGTCGCAGGGAACTACGAGCAGTACTTC. Its translation is CASSLVAGNYEQYF.

V is TRBV28 and J is TRBJ1-1, with D maybe TRBD1 (6 bases). Germline assignment: CDR1 MDHEN and CDR2 SYDVKM. The CDR3 loop spans 16 amino acids. V shed 3 bases and J shed 1 base, with 15 bases lying between them. CDR3 bases: TGTGCCAGCAGTTTTTCCAGGGGCCCGGGGAACACTGAAGCTTTCTTT. This encodes CASSFSRGPGNTEAFF.

The rearrangement links TRBV11-2 to TRBJ2-7; TRBD1 or TRBD2 may be the D gene (6 bases each). The CDR3 sequence is 15 residues long. Germline lookup yields CDR1 SGHAT and CDR2 FQNNGV. The V end lost 1 base, the J end lost 0 bases, and 10 bases lay between the germline ends. DNA of the CDR3: TGTGCCAGCAGCTTAGTAGGGGGGACCTCCTACGAGCAGTACTTC. Residues: CASSLVGGTSYEQYF.

This chain links TRBV6-1 with TRBJ2-4; D not certain. V lost 5 bases, J lost 1 base, and 6 bases lay in between. The CDR3 spans 13 residues. Germline V gene data show CDR1 as MNHNS and CDR2 as SASEGT. The CDR3: CASSTDAKNIQYF. The CDR3 nucleotides read TGTGCCAGCAGTACGGACGCCAAAAACATTCAGTACTTC.

This clone was seen only a few times. The rearrangement uses TRBV5-1 and TRBJ1-1; 9 positions agree with TRBD1. This CDR3 is built from 18 residues. J gave up 0 bases and V 2 bases, and 11 bases lay outside the gene matches. Germline values: CDR1 SGHRS, CDR2 YFSETQ. CDR3 DNA: TGCGCCAGCAGCTTAGTTCCGGGACAGGGAGCCATGAACACTGAAGCTTTCTTT. This encodes CASSLVPGQGAMNTEAFF.

The rearrangement uses TRBV19 and TRBJ2-1; D uncertain. The CDR3 covers 13 residues. Germline V gives CDR1 LNHDA, CDR2 SQIVND (reference sequence). V was clipped by 3 bases and J by 0 bases, with 3 bases between them. CDR3 sequence (DNA): TGTGCCAGTAGTATGAACTCCTACAATGAGCAGTTCTTC. It codes for CASSMNSYNEQFF.

The V and J genes are TRBV19 and TRBJ2-3; D might be TRBD1 (6 bases). The CDR3 has 15 residues. CDR1 LNHDA and CDR2 SQIVND come from the germline V gene (reference sequence). Trimming cost V 5 bases and J 3 bases, with 15 bases left between them. The CDR3 DNA is TGTGCCAGTAGTCGCTCAGGGGATGTGACAGATACGCAGTATTTT. Translated: CASSRSGDVTDTQYF.